A selection of T cell receptor beta chains follows, all from one sample in a study of blood T cell repertoires in COVID-19. Clones were sequenced by immunoSEQ multiplex PCR, and TCRdb holds only the in-frame ones, with some missing. Here the sample spans approximately 74,000 clones, 75% to 85% being singletons. The source material was peripheral blood. The receptors derive from a human donor in a cohort sampled during active COVID-19. The CDR3 runs from the conserved cysteine through the conserved F or W. The D gene is left open where the match is weak. Clone size is given for some rows only: seen once, a few or many times, or a class if the clone is expanded.

v_call	d_call	clone_size	j_call	cdr3_aa	cdr3_nt
TRBV6-5	TRBD2	NA	TRBJ2-3	CASRRGLAGTDTQYF	TGTGCCAGCAGAAGGGGACTAGCGGGCACAGATACGCAGTATTTT
TRBV4-1	TRBD1	NA	TRBJ2-5	CASSQTGDQETQYF	TGCGCCAGCAGCCAAACAGGGGACCAAGAGACCCAGTACTTC
TRBV19	TRBD1	few	TRBJ2-5	CASRDQAQQGVRETQYF	TGTGCCAGTAGGGACCAAGCCCAACAGGGGGTCAGGGAGACCCAGTACTTC
TRBV19	TRBD1	NA	TRBJ1-5	CASGDRAPRQPQHF	TGTGCCAGCGGAGACAGGGCCCCGCGGCAGCCCCAGCATTTT
TRBV4-2	TRBD2	NA	TRBJ2-1	CASSQDMAGLGNEQFF	TGTGCCAGCAGCCAAGATATGGCGGGACTAGGGAATGAGCAGTTCTTC
TRBV27	NA	NA	TRBJ2-1	CASAPRGHGDEQFF	TGTGCCAGCGCTCCGCGGGGCCACGGGGATGAGCAGTTCTTC
TRBV5-4	TRBD2	NA	TRBJ2-5	CASSLRLAGQETQYF	TGTGCCAGCAGCTTAAGACTAGCGGGGCAAGAGACCCAGTACTTC
TRBV3-1/TRBV3-2	NA	NA	TRBJ2-7	CASSQEEQSYEQYF	TGTGCCAGCAGCCAAGAAGAACAGTCCTACGAGCAGTACTTC
TRBV7-2	TRBD1	NA	TRBJ2-2	CASSLVGTGNTGELFF	TGTGCCAGCAGCTTAGTGGGGACAGGGAACACCGGGGAGCTGTTTTTT
TRBV24-1	NA	NA	TRBJ2-5	CATSDLLGTQETQYF	TGTGCCACCAGTGATTTGCTGGGGACTCAAGAGACCCAGTACTTC
TRBV5-6	TRBD1	once	TRBJ1-2	CASSQSLTGLGYTF	TGTGCCAGCAGCCAAAGTTTGACAGGGCTCGGCTACACCTTC
TRBV10-2	TRBD1	NA	TRBJ2-7	CASRREGAAGRYEQYF	TGCGCCAGCAGGAGAGAGGGGGCAGCAGGCCGTTACGAGCAGTACTTC
TRBV19	NA	NA	TRBJ1-2	CASSILEGPRGYTF	TGTGCCAGTAGTATATTGGAGGGCCCTAGAGGCTACACCTTC
TRBV27	NA	once	TRBJ2-1	CASSLDVRGEQFF	TGTGCCAGCAGTTTAGATGTTAGGGGTGAGCAGTTCTTC
TRBV18	TRBD2	NA	TRBJ2-7	CASSPGLDGYEQYF	TGTGCCAGCTCACCGGGACTAGATGGCTACGAGCAGTACTTC